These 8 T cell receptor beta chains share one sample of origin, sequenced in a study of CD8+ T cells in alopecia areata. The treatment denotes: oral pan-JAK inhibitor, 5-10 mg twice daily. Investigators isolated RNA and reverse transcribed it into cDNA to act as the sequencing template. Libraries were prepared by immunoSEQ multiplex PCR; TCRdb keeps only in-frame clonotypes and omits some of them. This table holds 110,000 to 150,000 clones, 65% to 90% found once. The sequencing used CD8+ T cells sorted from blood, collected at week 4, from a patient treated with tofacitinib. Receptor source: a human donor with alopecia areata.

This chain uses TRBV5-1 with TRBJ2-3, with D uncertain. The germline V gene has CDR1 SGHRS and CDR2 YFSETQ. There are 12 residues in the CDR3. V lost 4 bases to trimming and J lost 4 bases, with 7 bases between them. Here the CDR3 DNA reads TGCGCCAGCAGCCTTAACCCAGATACGCAGTATTTT. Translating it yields CASSLNPDTQYF.

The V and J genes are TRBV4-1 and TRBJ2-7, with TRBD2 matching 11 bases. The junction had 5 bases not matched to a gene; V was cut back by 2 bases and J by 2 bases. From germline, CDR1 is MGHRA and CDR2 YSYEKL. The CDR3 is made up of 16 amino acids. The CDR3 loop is CASSQWSTSGTYEQYF. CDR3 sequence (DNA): TGCGCCAGCAGCCAATGGTCGACTAGCGGGACCTACGAGCAGTACTTC.

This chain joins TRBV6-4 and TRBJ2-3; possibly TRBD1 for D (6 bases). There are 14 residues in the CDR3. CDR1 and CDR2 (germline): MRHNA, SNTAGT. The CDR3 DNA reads TGTGGATGTCTGGGACACCATAAGTCAGATACGCAGTATTTT. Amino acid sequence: CGCLGHHKSDTQYF.

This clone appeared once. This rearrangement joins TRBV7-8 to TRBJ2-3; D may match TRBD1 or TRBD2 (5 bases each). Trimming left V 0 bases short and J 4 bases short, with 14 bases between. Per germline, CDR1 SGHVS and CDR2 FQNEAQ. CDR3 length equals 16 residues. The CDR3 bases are TGTGCCAGCAGCTTAGCCCAGAGGGGCGATGCAGATACGCAGTATTTT. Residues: CASSLAQRGDADTQYF.

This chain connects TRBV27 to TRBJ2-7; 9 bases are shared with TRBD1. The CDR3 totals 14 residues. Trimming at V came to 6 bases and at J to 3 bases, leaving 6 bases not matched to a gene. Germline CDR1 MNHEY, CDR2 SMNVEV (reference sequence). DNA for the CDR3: TGTGCCAGCAGCTCCCGGGACAGGGTCTACGAGCAGTACTTC. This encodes CASSSRDRVYEQYF.

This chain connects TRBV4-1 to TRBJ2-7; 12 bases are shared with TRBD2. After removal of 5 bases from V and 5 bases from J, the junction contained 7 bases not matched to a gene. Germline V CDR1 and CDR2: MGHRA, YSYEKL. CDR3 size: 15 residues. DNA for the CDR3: TGCGCCAGCAGCACCCGACTAGCGGGGGTTGACGAGCAGTACTTC. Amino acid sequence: CASSTRLAGVDEQYF.

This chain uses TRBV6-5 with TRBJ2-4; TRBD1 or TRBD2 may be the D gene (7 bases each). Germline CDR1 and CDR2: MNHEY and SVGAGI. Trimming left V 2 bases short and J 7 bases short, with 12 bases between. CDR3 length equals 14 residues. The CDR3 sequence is CASSYGQGGNIQYF. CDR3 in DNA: TGTGCCAGCAGTTACGGCCAGGGGGGGAACATTCAGTACTTC.

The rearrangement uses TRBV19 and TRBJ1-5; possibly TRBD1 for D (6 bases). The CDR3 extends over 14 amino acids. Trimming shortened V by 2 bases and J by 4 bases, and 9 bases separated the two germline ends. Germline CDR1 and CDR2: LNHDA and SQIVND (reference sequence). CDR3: CASSIWGLNQPQHF. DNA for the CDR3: TGTGCCAGTAGTATATGGGGGCTTAATCAGCCCCAGCATTTT.